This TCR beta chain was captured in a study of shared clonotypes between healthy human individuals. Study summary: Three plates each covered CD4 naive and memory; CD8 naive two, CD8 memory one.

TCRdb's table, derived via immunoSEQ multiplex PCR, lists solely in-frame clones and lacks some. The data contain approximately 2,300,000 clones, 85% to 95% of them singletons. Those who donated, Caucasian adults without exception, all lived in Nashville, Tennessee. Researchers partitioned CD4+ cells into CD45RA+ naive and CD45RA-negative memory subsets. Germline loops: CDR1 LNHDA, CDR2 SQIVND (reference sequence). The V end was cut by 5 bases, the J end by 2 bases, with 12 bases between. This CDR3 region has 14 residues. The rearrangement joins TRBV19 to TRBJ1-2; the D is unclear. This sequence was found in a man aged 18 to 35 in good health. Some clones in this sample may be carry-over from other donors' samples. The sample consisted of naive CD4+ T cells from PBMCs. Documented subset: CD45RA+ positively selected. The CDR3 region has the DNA TGTGCCAGTAGTTCTTACAGTCTGAACTATGGCTACACCTTC. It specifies CASSSYSLNYGYTF.